One T cell receptor beta chain is described in this entry. Germline CDR1 is LGHNA and CDR2 is YNFKEQ. Losses at the gene ends were 2 bases for V and 8 bases for J; bases not matched to a gene: 7. This CDR3 spans 15 amino acids. This entry comes from a study of blood T cell repertoires in COVID-19. Authors' data handling: Reference gene primer amplification gave estimated nucleated cell counts. Profiling relied on immunoSEQ multiplex PCR, and the TCRdb table lists in-frame clones only, not all of them. The DNA gave D and trimming, while V, J and clone size come from that table. Of approximately 100,000 clones listed, around nine tenths are singletons.

This chain joins TRBV4-2 and TRBJ2-1; 9 bases align to TRBD2. Sequenced material: peripheral blood. This sequence was found in a human donor with COVID-19, enrolled during active disease. The donor label of this sample is uncertain. The CDR3 region is CASSQSFAGGDEQFF. The CDR3 bases are TGTGCCAGCAGCCAATCGTTTGCGGGAGGGGATGAGCAGTTCTTC.